This entry lists 30 T cell receptor beta chains sequenced from one sample in a study of regulatory T cells in long-lasting Graves disease. Assembly of TCR beta libraries relied on iRepertoire HTBI primers together with Arm-PCR of CDR3 regions. TCRdb re-derived calls from the multiplex PCR reads in MiXCR, one entry per CDR3 protein. The profile shows more than 350,000 distinct CDR3 sequences, 15% of them singletons. Time point denoted: newly diagnosed GD, antithyroid drugs for less than 3 months. RNA from PBMCs was the source of the TCR library. This sample also appeared in a second study, on T cells in Graves' hyperthyroidism and ophthalmopathy.

The sequencing here drew on peripheral blood mononuclear cells (PBMCs), taken at new diagnosis, from a patient treated with antithyroid drugs. The receptors come from a woman aged 25 to 45 with Graves disease.

As regards this clonotype: One junction end disagrees with the germline gene, perhaps due to a read error. V and J are TRBV18 and TRBJ2-1; D is ambiguous. Germline CDR1 and CDR2: KGHSH and LQKENI. The CDR3 has 12 residues. The CDR3 nucleotides are TGTGCCAGCTCTAAACCAACCACCCATCTCCTCTTC. As protein: CASSKPTTHLLF.

This clonotype was seen a few times. Possible read error: a much larger clone is one base away. The rearrangement joins TRBV6-1 to TRBJ1-1; unclear D gene. This CDR3 is built from 15 residues. In germline, CDR1 is MNHNS, CDR2 SASEGT. CDR3 residues: CAGSPWVVRNTEAFF. In nucleotides, the CDR3 is TGTGCCGGCAGTCCTTGGGTCGTTCGCAACACTGAAGCTTTCTTT.

The chain combines TRBV28 with TRBJ2-5; 15 nucleotides match TRBD2. The germline V gene has CDR1 MDHEN and CDR2 SYDVKM. This CDR3 is built from 17 residues. V trimming: 6 bases; J trimming: 5 bases; junction bases outside the gene matches: 10. Here the CDR3 DNA reads TGTGCCAGCAGCTCCCCGGGACTAGCGGGAGGTGGGGAGACCCAGTACTTC. Translated: CASSSPGLAGGGETQYF.

At least ten counts were recorded for this clonotype. The J gene is TRBJ2-5, the V gene TRBV6-1, with D hard to call. The ends were cut back, 1 base at V and 5 bases at J, with 2 bases in the middle. Germline lookup yields CDR1 MNHNS and CDR2 SASEGT. The CDR3 loop spans 11 amino acids. The CDR3 reads CASSEVETQYF. DNA of the CDR3: TGTGCCAGCAGTGAAGTGGAGACCCAGTACTTC.

V is TRBV2 and J is TRBJ1-5; TRBD1 is a possible D gene (5 bases). V lost 5 bases and J lost 5, with 13 bases in between. The CDR3 runs 14 residues. Per germline, CDR1 SNHLY and CDR2 FYNNEI. This chain's CDR3 is CASSPGTRYQPQHF. The CDR3 nucleotides are TGTGCCAGCAGTCCCGGGACCAGATATCAGCCCCAGCATTTT.

This clonotype was seen many times. This rearrangement joins TRBV7-2 to TRBJ1-3; D call uncertain. The CDR3 covers 16 residues. CDR1 and CDR2 (germline): SGHTA, FQGNSA. V was shortened by 5 bases and J by 0 bases, with 14 bases between the two germline ends. CDR3 residues: CASSTEETFSGNTIYF. In DNA, the CDR3 is TGTGCCAGCAGCACAGAAGAGACATTCTCTGGAAACACCATATATTTT.

The V and J genes are TRBV7-3 and TRBJ2-1, with D tentatively TRBD1 (6 bases). CDR1 and CDR2 from the germline V gene are SGHTA and FQGTGA. The CDR3 is made up of 13 amino acids. V lost 4 bases and J 6 bases, leaving 10 bases between the germline ends. The chain's CDR3 is CASSSIQGNEQFF. The CDR3 DNA reads TGTGCCAGCAGCTCCATACAGGGCAATGAGCAGTTCTTC.

This clonotype was detected ten times or more. The genes are TRBV20-1 and TRBJ1-5, with D perhaps matching TRBD1 (5 bases). V was cut by 4 bases and J by 7 bases, with 8 bases left in between. CDR3 length: 11 amino acids. Germline V gives CDR1 DFQATT, CDR2 SNEGSKA (reference sequence). The CDR3 loop is CSANDRQPQHF. The CDR3 nucleotides read TGCAGTGCTAATGACAGACAGCCCCAGCATTTT.

This clonotype was detected ten times or more. The rearrangement links TRBV6-2 or TRBV6-3 to TRBJ1-2; 10 bases are a match to TRBD1. Per germline, CDR1 MNHEY and CDR2 SVGEGT. The CDR3 spans 16 residues. Trimming cost V 0 bases and J 6 bases; bases outside gene matches: 7. The CDR3 DNA is TGTGCCAGCAGTTACTCCAATCGACAGGGGGCAAATGGCTACACCTTC. Translated: CASSYSNRQGANGYTF.

This clonotype was counted many times. The V and J genes are TRBV12-3 or TRBV12-4 and TRBJ2-5; D not certain. The germline V and J ends were trimmed by 2 bases and 1 base, with 8 bases remaining between them. The CDR3 is 14 amino acids. The CDR3 sequence is CASSLWQPQETQYF. Written as DNA, the CDR3 is TGTGCCAGCAGTTTATGGCAGCCCCAAGAGACCCAGTACTTC.

With respect to this clonotype: One end of the junction fails to match germline, which may point to a read error. The chain combines TRBV11-2 with TRBJ2-1; 9 nucleotides align to TRBD1. CDR1 is SGHAT, CDR2 FQNNGV, per germline. The CDR3 totals 17 residues. CDR3 amino acids: CASSFSPGQGTYNERFF. CDR3 nucleotides: TGTGCCAGCAGCTTTAGCCCAGGACAGGGGACCTACAATGAGCGGTTCTTC.

This clonotype has ten or more counts. The chain joins TRBV6-9 to TRBJ2-2; perhaps TRBD2 as D (5 bases). CDR3 size: 15 residues. Germline V gives CDR1 MNHGY, CDR2 SVAAGI. V lost 3 bases to trimming and J lost 8 bases, with 16 bases between them. The CDR3 bases are TGTGCCAGCAGTTACTCACTAGTAATTTCTGGGGAGCTGTTTTTT. Its translation is CASSYSLVISGELFF.

The sample holds many counts of this clonotype. V usage is TRBV11-1 and J usage is TRBJ2-2; no definite D call. Germline V gene data show CDR1 as SGHAT and CDR2 as FQDESV (reference sequence). The CDR3 has 17 amino acids. The ends were cut back, 5 bases at V and 0 bases at J, with 16 bases in the middle. The CDR3 DNA reads TGTGCCAGCAGCGTTCCCAGGCGAGAGACGAACACCGGGGAGCTGTTTTTT. It codes for CASSVPRRETNTGELFF.

This clonotype occurred many times. The genes are TRBV30 and TRBJ2-5, with D possibly matching TRBD1 (5 bases). Per the germline V gene, CDR1 is GTSNPN and CDR2 is SVGIG (reference sequence). The CDR3 totals 15 residues. Trimming removed 0 bases at V and 4 bases at J, with 15 bases between. CDR3 coding DNA: TGTGCCTGGAGTGTAGGGGATTCCCGAGGAGAGACCCAGTACTTC. Protein sequence: CAWSVGDSRGETQYF.

This clonotype was seen repeatedly, ten times or more. The J gene is TRBJ2-2, the V gene TRBV11-2; TRBD2 aligns across 7 bases. The CDR3 is 14 residues long. Germline CDR1 is SGHAT and CDR2 is FQNNGV. The ends lost 5 bases at V and 6 bases at J; junction bases unmatched: 6. CDR3 region: CASSPPGGSGELFF. The DNA for the CDR3 is TGTGCCAGCAGCCCTCCCGGGGGGTCCGGGGAGCTGTTTTTT.

This clonotype has a count of ten or more. This chain links TRBV20-1 with TRBJ2-7, with 9 bases matching TRBD2. Per germline, CDR1 DFQATT and CDR2 SNEGSKA (reference sequence). Germline trimming cut 0 bases from V and 5 bases from J; bases unmatched to any gene: 8. The CDR3 has 15 residues. CDR3 DNA: TGCAGTGCTAGAGATGAAGGACTAGCGCGTGACGAGCAGTACTTC. Residues: CSARDEGLARDEQYF.

Note on this clonotype: Given a much more abundant clone one base away, this may be a read error. The chain uses TRBV6-2 or TRBV6-3 and TRBJ2-7; possibly TRBD2 for D (6 bases). The CDR3 consists of 15 residues. CDR1 is MNHEY, CDR2 SVGEGT, per germline. CDR3 in DNA: TGTGCCAGCAGTTTCCGACTAGAGAGGCCCTACAAGCAGTACTTC. Translating gives CASSFRLERPYKQYF.

The table lists this clonotype with a few counts. CDR3 nucleotide sequence: TGTGCCTTACACCCCGGGACTAGCGGGAGTTATACAGATACGCAGTATTTT. Its protein product is CALHPGTSGSYTDTQYF. V and J are TRBV6-1 and TRBJ2-3; 14 bases are a match to TRBD2. The V gene's germline CDR1 is MNHNS and CDR2 SASEGT. The CDR3 has 17 residues. V shed 11 bases and J 3 bases; nucleotides not matched to a gene: 13.

This sequence joins TRBV2 and TRBJ2-7; a possible D gene is TRBD2 (5 bases). Trimming shortened V by 7 bases and J by 3 bases, and 10 bases separated the two germline ends. This CDR3 has 12 residues. Germline V gene data show CDR1 as SNHLY and CDR2 as FYNNEI. The DNA for the CDR3 is TGTGCCAGCACCCGGGGTAACTACGAGCAGTACTTC. Its translation is CASTRGNYEQYF. Full variable domain (outside the CDR3, taken from reference TRBV2 and TRBJ2-7): EPEVTQTPSHQVTQMGQEVILRCVPISNHLYFYWYRQILGQKVEFLVSFYNNEISEKSEIFDDQFSVERPDGSNFTLKIRSTKLEDSAMYFCASTRGNYEQYFGPGTRLTVT.

This clonotype was seen at least ten times. The chain couples TRBV3-1 to TRBJ2-3, with D perhaps assigned TRBD1 or TRBD2 (5 bases each). Germline V gene sequence: CDR1 LGHDT, CDR2 YNNKEL (reference sequence). Between the trimmed V and J ends, which lost 4 bases and 2 bases, there was a span of 13 bases. This CDR3 region has 15 residues. The CDR3 reads CASSRRTGTTDTQYF. The CDR3 bases are TGTGCCAGCAGCCGCCGGACCGGGACCACAGATACGCAGTATTTT.

This clonotype was recorded many times. This sequence joins TRBV28 and TRBJ1-2, with D tentatively TRBD1 (5 bases). Trimming took off 6 bases at V and 5 bases at J, with 16 bases between the two ends. Germline lookup yields CDR1 MDHEN and CDR2 SYDVKM. The CDR3 is 14 amino acids. The CDR3 loop is CASRPPGQLYGYTF. The CDR3 nucleotides are TGTGCCAGCAGGCCACCGGGGCAGCTTTATGGCTACACCTTC.

This clonotype was recorded at least ten times. V is TRBV18 and J is TRBJ1-1; D may be TRBD1 (6 bases). Germline V gives CDR1 KGHSH, CDR2 LQKENI. The CDR3 has 13 residues. V was shortened by 3 bases and J by 4 bases, with 9 bases between the two germline ends. The CDR3 nucleotides read TGTGCCAGCTCACCGTCAGGGGTCACTGAAGCTTTCTTT. This translates into CASSPSGVTEAFF.

The chain has TRBV20-1 and TRBJ2-7, with unresolved D. V was cut by 5 bases and J by 5 bases, with 13 bases left in between. The CDR3 length is 12 residues. The germline CDR1 and CDR2 sequences are DFQATT and SNEGSKA (reference sequence). The CDR3 loop is CSADFSRHEQYF. The CDR3 DNA follows: TGCAGTGCTGACTTTAGCCGGCACGAGCAGTACTTC.

This clonotype was found a few times. This chain links TRBV9 with TRBJ2-1, with D hard to call. Trimming took off 2 bases at V and 5 bases at J, with 14 bases between the two ends. The V gene's germline CDR1 is SGDLS and CDR2 YYNGEE. The length of the CDR3 is 15 residues. CDR3 in amino acids: CASSVMGSQHNEQFF. The CDR3 bases are TGTGCCAGCAGCGTGATGGGGTCCCAACACAATGAGCAGTTCTTC.

The rearrangement joins TRBV6-2 or TRBV6-3 to TRBJ2-2; 8 bases agree with TRBD2. V lost 5 bases to trimming and J lost 0 bases; unmatched junction nucleotides: 8. Per germline, CDR1 MNHEY and CDR2 SVGEGT. The CDR3 has 17 residues. In DNA, the CDR3 is TGTGCCAGCAGTCTAGCGGGCTCTACAGCGAACACCGGGGAGCTGTTTTTT. The encoded protein is CASSLAGSTANTGELFF.

The genes are TRBV19 and TRBJ1-1; D not certain. The V and J ends lost 8 bases and 6 bases respectively, with 10 bases between them. The CDR3 contains 11 residues. CDR1 LNHDA and CDR2 SQIVND come from the germline V gene (reference sequence). The CDR3 spells CASVGFPEAFF. The CDR3 DNA reads TGTGCCAGTGTCGGCTTTCCTGAAGCTTTCTTT.

This clonotype was seen repeatedly, ten times or more. V gene TRBV27 combines with J gene TRBJ2-7, with TRBD2 matching over 14 bases. Unmatched junction bases numbered 8, after V lost 5 bases and J lost 5 bases. Germline CDR1 reads MNHEY; CDR2 reads SMNVEV (reference sequence). The CDR3 loop spans 16 amino acids. In DNA form, the CDR3 reads TGTGCCAGCAGTCCCGGGACTAGCGGGAGTTCGCACGAGCAGTACTTC. This encodes CASSPGTSGSSHEQYF.

The chain is built from TRBV28 and TRBJ2-5; 8 nucleotides align to TRBD2. The CDR3 runs to 14 residues. Germline lookup yields CDR1 MDHEN and CDR2 SYDVKM. J was trimmed by 4 bases and V by 5 bases; bases with no gene match: 6. The CDR3 loop reads CASSGTRIGETQYF. For the CDR3, the DNA is TGTGCCAGCAGTGGGACTAGGATAGGAGAGACCCAGTACTTC.

This clonotype came up many times. V and J are TRBV9 and TRBJ2-7; 11 bases match TRBD2. The ends lost 0 bases at V and 2 bases at J; junction bases unmatched: 1. Germline V gene lookup returns CDR1 SGDLS and CDR2 YYNGEE. CDR3 length: 15 residues. CDR3 in amino acids: CASSVGLAGTYEQYF. CDR3 nucleotides: TGTGCCAGCAGCGTAGGACTAGCGGGGACCTACGAGCAGTACTTC.

This clonotype appeared many times. The chain uses TRBV11-2 and TRBJ2-7; D is possibly TRBD2 (6 bases). This CDR3 region has 13 residues. Looked up from germline, CDR1 is SGHAT and CDR2 is FQNNGV. V was pared by 10 bases and J by 3 bases, with 16 bases between. This chain's CDR3 is CATRGTASYEQYF. The CDR3 region has the DNA TGTGCCACCCGGGGGACCGCGAGCTACGAGCAGTACTTC.